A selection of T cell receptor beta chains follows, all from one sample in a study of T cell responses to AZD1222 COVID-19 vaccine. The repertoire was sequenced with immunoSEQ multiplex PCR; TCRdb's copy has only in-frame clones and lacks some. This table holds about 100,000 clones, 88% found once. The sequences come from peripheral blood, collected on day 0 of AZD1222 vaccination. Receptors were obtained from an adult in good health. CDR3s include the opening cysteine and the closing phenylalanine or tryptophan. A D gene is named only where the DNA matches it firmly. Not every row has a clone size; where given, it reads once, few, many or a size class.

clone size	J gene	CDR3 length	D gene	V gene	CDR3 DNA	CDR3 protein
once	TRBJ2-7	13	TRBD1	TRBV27	TGTGCCAGCAGTTTTGACAGGGGCTACGAGCAGTACTTC	CASSFDRGYEQYF
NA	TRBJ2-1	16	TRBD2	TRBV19	TGTGCCAGTACCCTAAGGCCTAGCGGGAGGGTCAATGAGCAGTTCTTC	CASTLRPSGRVNEQFF
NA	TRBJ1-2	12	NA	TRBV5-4	TGTGCCAGCAGCTCTTTATCCGGGGGCTACACCTTC	CASSSLSGGYTF
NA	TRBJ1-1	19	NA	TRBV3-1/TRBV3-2	TGTGCCAGCAGCCACAGCTTGGGCTTCGGGGGAAGCGTCCTCACTGAAGCTTTCTTT	CASSHSLGFGGSVLTEAFF
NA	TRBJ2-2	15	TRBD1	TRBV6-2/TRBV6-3	TGTGCCAGCAGTTATACGACAGGGGACACCGGGGAGCTGTTTTTT	CASSYTTGDTGELFF
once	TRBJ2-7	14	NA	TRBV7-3	TGTGCCAGCAGCTTATATGCGGAGTCCTACGAGCAGTACTTC	CASSLYAESYEQYF
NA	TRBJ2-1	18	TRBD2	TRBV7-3	TGTGCCAGCAGCCAAGGGGATCGGCGGGAGGCCCCCTACAATGAGCAGTTCTTC	CASSQGDRREAPYNEQFF
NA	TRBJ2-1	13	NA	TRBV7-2	TGTGCCAGCAGCCCCATGCGGTGGAATGAGCAGTTCTTC	CASSPMRWNEQFF
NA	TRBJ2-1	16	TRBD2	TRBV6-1	TGTGCCAGCAGTGATCTAGCGGGAGCCCCACGTAATGAGCAGTTCTTC	CASSDLAGAPRNEQFF
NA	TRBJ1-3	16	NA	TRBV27	TGTGCCAGCAGTTTGGGGAGCCCAGACTCTGGAAACACCATATATTTT	CASSLGSPDSGNTIYF
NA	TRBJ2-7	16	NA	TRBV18	TGTGCCAGCTCACCAGCCGGGGCCTACGGGTTGTACGAGCAGTACTTC	CASSPAGAYGLYEQYF
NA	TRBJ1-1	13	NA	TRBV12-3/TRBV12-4	TGTGCCAGCAGTTATCACTTGAACACTGAAGCTTTCTTT	CASSYHLNTEAFF
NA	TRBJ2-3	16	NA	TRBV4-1	TGCGCCAGCAGCCAAGATGGGGGGGCGGACACAGATACGCAGTATTTT	CASSQDGGADTDTQYF
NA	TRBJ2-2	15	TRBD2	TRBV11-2	TGTGCCAGCAGCTTTAGCGGGACGAACACCGGGGAGCTGTTTTTT	CASSFSGTNTGELFF
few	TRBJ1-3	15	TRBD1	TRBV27	TGTGCCAGCAGTAACACAGGGGCCTCTGGAAACACCATATATTTT	CASSNTGASGNTIYF
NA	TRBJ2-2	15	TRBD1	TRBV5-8	TGTGCCAGCAGCGAAGGGACAGTGAACACCGGGGAGCTGTTTTTT	CASSEGTVNTGELFF
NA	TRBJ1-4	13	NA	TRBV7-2	TGTGCCAGCAGCTTAAGACAAAATGAAAAACTGTTTTTT	CASSLRQNEKLFF
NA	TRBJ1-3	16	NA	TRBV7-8	TGTGCCAGCAGCTGGGGACTAGCGTCGTCTGGAAACACCATATATTTT	CASSWGLASSGNTIYF
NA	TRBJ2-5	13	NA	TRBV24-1	TGTGCCACCAGCGGGGCTGCCGGGGAGACCCAGTACTTC	CATSGAAGETQYF
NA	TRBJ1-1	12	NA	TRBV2	TGTGCCAGCACCTACATGAACACTGAAGCTTTCTTT	CASTYMNTEAFF
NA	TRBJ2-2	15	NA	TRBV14	TGTGCCAGCAGCCGTAATAGCGGGAACACCGGGGAGCTGTTTTTT	CASSRNSGNTGELFF
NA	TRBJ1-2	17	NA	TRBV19	TGTGCCAGTACTCCCTCGGGGGGTTGGACCGTTAACTATGGCTACACCTTC	CASTPSGGWTVNYGYTF
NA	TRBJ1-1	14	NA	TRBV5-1	TGCGCCAGCAAAAATGCGGGGGGGCTCACTGAAGCTTTCTTT	CASKNAGGLTEAFF
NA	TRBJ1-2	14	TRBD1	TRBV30	TGTGCCTGGAGTGGGGGACAGGGGGCGGATGGCTACACCTTC	CAWSGGQGADGYTF
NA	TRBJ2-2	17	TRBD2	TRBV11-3	TGTGCCAGCAGCCCCTCGCCGGGAGGGGTAGGTGCCGGGGAGCTGTTTTTT	CASSPSPGGVGAGELFF
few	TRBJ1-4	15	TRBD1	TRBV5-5	TGTGCCAGCAGCTTTGGACAGGGGAGGGATGAAAAACTGTTTTTT	CASSFGQGRDEKLFF
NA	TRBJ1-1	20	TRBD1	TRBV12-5	TGTGCTAGTGGTTTGGTAATCCCTAACTCCCGGGACAGGAGGAACACTGAAGCTTTCTTT	CASGLVIPNSRDRRNTEAFF
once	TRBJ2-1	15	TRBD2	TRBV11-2	TGTGCCAGCAGCTCGGGGACTAGCGGGAGATTTGAGCAGTTCTTC	CASSSGTSGRFEQFF
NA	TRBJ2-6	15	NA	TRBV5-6	TGTGCCAGCAGCCCGGGGAGCTCTGGGGCCAACGTCCTGACTTTC	CASSPGSSGANVLTF
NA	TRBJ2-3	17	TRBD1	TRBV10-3	TGTGCCATCAGTGAGTCGGGTACAGGGGTGGGCACAGATACGCAGTATTTT	CAISESGTGVGTDTQYF
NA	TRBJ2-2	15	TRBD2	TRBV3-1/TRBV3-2	TGTGCCAGCAGCCAGGCTACTAGCGGGAGGGGGGAGCTGTTTTTT	CASSQATSGRGELFF
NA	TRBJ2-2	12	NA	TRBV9	TGTGCCAGCAGCGTAGGATCCGGGGAGCTGTTTTTT	CASSVGSGELFF
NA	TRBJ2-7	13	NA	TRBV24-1	TGTGCCACCAGTGATGGGGATACCTACGAGCAGTACTTC	CATSDGDTYEQYF
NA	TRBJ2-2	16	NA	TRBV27	TGTGCCAGCAGTTTTGTGGCTTCAACGAACACCGGGGAGCTGTTTTTT	CASSFVASTNTGELFF
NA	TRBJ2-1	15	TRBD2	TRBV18	TGTGCCAGCTCACCAGGTAGCGGGAGCTACAATGAGCAGTTCTTC	CASSPGSGSYNEQFF
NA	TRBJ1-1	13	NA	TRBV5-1	TGCGCCAGCAGCTTGGCAGGACAGCCTGAAGCTTTCTTT	CASSLAGQPEAFF
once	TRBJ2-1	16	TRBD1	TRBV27	TGTGCCAGCAGTTCGAACGACAGGGGGGCAGGGAATGAGCAGTTCTTC	CASSSNDRGAGNEQFF
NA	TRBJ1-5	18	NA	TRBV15	TGTGCCACCAGCAGAGATTCGGGAAGGGTCAATGGGAATCAGCCCCAGCATTTT	CATSRDSGRVNGNQPQHF
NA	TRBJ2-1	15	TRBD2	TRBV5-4	TGTGCCAGCAGCTCGGGACTACAGATCTACAATGAGCAGTTCTTC	CASSSGLQIYNEQFF
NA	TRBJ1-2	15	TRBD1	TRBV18	TGTGCCAGCTCCCCAGGACAGGGCTCTAACTATGGCTACACCTTC	CASSPGQGSNYGYTF
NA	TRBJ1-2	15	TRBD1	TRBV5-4	TGTGCCAGCAGCCCCCCAGGGGGCATTAGCTATGGCTACACCTTC	CASSPPGGISYGYTF
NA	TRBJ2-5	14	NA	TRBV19	TGTGCCAGTAGTCTCGCCCAGGGGGGGGAGACCCAGTACTTC	CASSLAQGGETQYF
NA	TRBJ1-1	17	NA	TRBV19	TGTGCCAGTAGTATTAGTTCCGGGACAACCTCGAACACTGAAGCTTTCTTT	CASSISSGTTSNTEAFF
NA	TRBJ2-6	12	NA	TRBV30	TGTGCCCGGTCAGCTGGGGCCAACGTCCTGACTTTC	CARSAGANVLTF
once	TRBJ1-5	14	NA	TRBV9	TGTGCCAGCAGCGATTCACCTGAGGGGCAGCCCCAGCATTTT	CASSDSPEGQPQHF
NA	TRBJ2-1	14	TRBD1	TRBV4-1	TGCGCCAGCAGAAACCTGGGACAGCCGAATGAGCAGTTCTTC	CASRNLGQPNEQFF
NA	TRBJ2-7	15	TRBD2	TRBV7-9	TGTGCCAGCAGCTTAGGACTAGCGGGAGATTACGAGCAGTACTTC	CASSLGLAGDYEQYF
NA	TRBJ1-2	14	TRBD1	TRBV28	TGTGCCAGCAGTTCCCCGGGACAGGGGTATGGCTACACCTTC	CASSSPGQGYGYTF
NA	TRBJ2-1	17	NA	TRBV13	TGTGCCAGCAGCCCCCGGGGGACCCCAATTAACTACAATGAGCAGTTCTTC	CASSPRGTPINYNEQFF
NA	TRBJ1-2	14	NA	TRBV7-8	TGTGCCAGCAGCTTAGCCGGGGGTAGCTATGGCTACACCTTC	CASSLAGGSYGYTF
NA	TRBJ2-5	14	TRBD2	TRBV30	TGTGCCTGGAGCCGAGCTAGCGGGAGACAGACCCAGTACTTC	CAWSRASGRQTQYF
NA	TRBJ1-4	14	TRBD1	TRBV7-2	TGTGCCAGCAGCCGGGACAGGAGTAATGAAAAACTGTTTTTT	CASSRDRSNEKLFF
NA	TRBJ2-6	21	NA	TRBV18	TGTGCCAGCTCACCACGAAGCCCCATAACAGGGCGATTCTCTGGGGCCAACGTCCTGACTTTC	CASSPRSPITGRFSGANVLTF
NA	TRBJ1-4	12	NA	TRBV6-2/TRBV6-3	TGTGCCAGCAGTTCCAGCAGCGAAAAACTGTTTTTT	CASSSSSEKLFF
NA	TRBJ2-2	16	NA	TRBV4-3	TGCGCCAGCAGCCAAGATCGTGGCTCCCACGCCGGGGAGCTGTTTTTT	CASSQDRGSHAGELFF